This TCR beta chain was sequenced for a study of cytomegalovirus exposure and HLA in healthy donors (dated by TCRdb to about 2017). About the full investigation: According to an earlier analysis of 450 to 650 of the donors, about 170 million T cells yielded 90 million to 130 million unique TCR beta sequences and 276 Gb of sequence data. An early release that covered about 600 HLA-typed donors contained approximately 300 gigabases of sequencing data and around 80 million unique TCR sequences. Among the approximately 400 genotyped donors, about 83% belonged to the genetic ancestry cluster associated with self-reported Caucasian donors. The study aimed to test whether signatures of past pathogen exposure could be identified by cataloging public T cell receptors. The study profiled the T cell repertoires of around 700 subjects by immunosequencing and related them to cytomegalovirus serostatus. Along with the roughly 670-subject first cohort, a separate validation cohort of over 90 different subjects was used. The study combined high-throughput TCR immunosequencing, statistical association of individual TCRs with disease status, and machine learning to predict cytomegalovirus infection status. To study patterns of TCR occurrence, a later analysis re-analyzed previously published TCR beta repertoires from 550 to 800 donors and added high-resolution HLA genotyping. In the later analysis, no new phenotypic data were used to find candidate immune exposures; instead, reliance was placed on TCR beta sequences and their occurrence across donors. An earlier analysis of 587 of the donors used high-throughput TCR beta sequencing to judge whether each TCR beta V gene segment behaved as functional or pseudogenic. Donor age, sex, ethnicity and CMV serostatus were collected together with the repertoire data. A later genetic analysis used genome-wide SNP genotypes for about 65% of the roughly 670 donors, treating that subset as a discovery cohort. All discovery cohort repertoires had been generated on a single sequencing platform. HLA typing covered class I and class II loci at four-digit resolution. The number of typed donors differed by locus: roughly 629-640 for A, B, C, DRB1 and DQB1; 522 for DQA1; roughly 600 for DPA1; and roughly 450 for DPB1. Four or five DR-DQ haplotypes were handled as single units for association and clustering because linkage in the cohort was strong. Among some 400 genotyped donors of the cohort, an average of approximately 240,000 unique TCR beta nucleotide sequences were sequenced per donor, approximately 20% of them non-productive. What the authors observed across the whole study: The cohort was sequenced for TCR beta chains only, and without alpha or paired-chain data the features that could be detected were limited. A later genetic analysis reported fewer N-insertions in productive TCRs among donors in an Asian-associated ancestry cluster than the roughly 700-donor mean. A further reported finding was that TCR beta sequences accurately predicted the HLA-A and HLA-B alleles for most subjects in the first cohort. The classifier was reported to diagnose cytomegalovirus status with high specificity and sensitivity in both the original and validation cohorts. According to a later analysis, TCR association rates differed among HLA loci, with DRB1 alleles showing the most associated TCRs and HLA-C alleles showing the fewest. Because HLA typing was unavailable for some donors at each locus, only the typed subset was used in association tests. The earlier analysis of nearly 600 of the donors excluded some 15 rarely observed V segments, including chromosome 9 orphons, because counts were too low. In the study, 164 TCR beta chains were listed as associated with cytomegalovirus. An earlier analysis of approximately 590 of the donors showed that most TCR beta V segments appeared in productive rearrangements either about 87% or about 30% of the time, which broadly matched IMGT annotations. Assigning TCR associations to individual alleles was difficult when HLA alleles, especially DR and DQ, strongly co-occurred. Most TCR sequences were observed very rarely across donors, whereas some public TCRs were present in many individuals. Correlated functional status among segregating V segments might be attributable to linkage disequilibrium, but an unknown experimental factor could not be ruled out. The 87-base-pair reads could not distinguish some IMGT-functional V segments, including TRBV6-2 and TRBV6-3, so those segments were excluded. At a false discovery rate of 0.05, a later analysis linked roughly 17,000 TCR beta sequences to specific HLA alleles. In a later analysis, most CMV-associated TCR beta chains were found to appear HLA-restricted, with HLA associations seemingly driven largely by CMV exposure. The authors suggested that the approach could potentially be generalized to other disease states and immunological phenotypes. Compared with equally common non-associated chains, HLA-associated TCR beta chains in a later analysis were more clonally expanded and had lower generation probabilities. According to a later analysis, parvovirus B19, influenza, CMV and Epstein-Barr virus appeared linked to several top co-occurrence clusters. A group of highly shared sequence variants was considered likely to be a technical artifact of the sequencing pipeline. CMV serostatus was the only immune exposure information available for the cohort. An association between a missense DCLRE1C variant and V-gene and J-gene trimming of TCR beta chains was found in a later genetic analysis and replicated in an independent cohort. In vitro tests confirmed that a few of the cytomegalovirus-associated TCR beta chains recognize cytomegalovirus antigens. Roughly uniform sequencing depth across donors was assumed in presence/absence analyses, although this assumption may not hold.

CDR1 is given as SGHDN and CDR2 as FVKESK, both from the germline V gene. The CDR3 covers 14 residues, taking in both the cysteine and the phenylalanine. Only the CDR3 portion is preserved as DNA: 42 bases, with reading frame beginning at the first base. V gives up 4 bases and J gives up 3 bases, and the segment between their germline ends measures 10 bases. Regarding this clone: Its cognate antigen has yet to be identified. No per-base quality is available; no much larger clone lies one base away.

The library came from the immunoSEQ multiplex PCR assay. The multiplex PCR relied on a mix of 60 forward primers for TCR Vbeta segments and 13 reverse primers for TCR Jbeta segments. Amplification of the CDR3 region of rearranged TCR beta genes was performed with a multiplex PCR assay on genomic DNA. Amplified TCR beta libraries were sequenced as 87-base-pair reads on the Illumina HiSeq System. The authors processed their data as follows. A later analysis tallied 70 million to 100 million unique TCR beta chains across the 666 repertoires, and around 12 million of those chains were shared by two or more donors. To remove PCR and sequencing errors, raw reads were error-corrected and collapsed into unique sequences using a nearest-neighbor algorithm that merged closely related sequences. CDR3 sequences were aligned to IMGT reference sequences to assign V, D and J gene segments. For a sequence to be retained, a match of at least six nucleotides was required to both a V gene segment and a J gene segment. A rearrangement counted as productive if the CDR3 had no stop codons and remained in frame with V and J, and every other rearrangement counted as non-productive. CDR3 was defined according to IMGT convention as the region running from the second conserved V-encoded cysteine to the conserved J-encoded phenylalanine. Sequences without an unambiguous match to a single V gene segment were excluded from the earlier analysis of 450 to 750 of the donors. An earlier analysis of some 500 of the donors classified V segments as functional when productive rearrangements were above 56.7% and as segregating when the standard deviation between donors was above 5%. A statistical classification framework was built to diagnose cytomegalovirus status from the catalog of TCR beta chain sequences. V and J gene assignment, in a later analysis, came from comparing TCR nucleotide sequences with IMGT/GENE-DB human TR gene sequences. In a later analysis, CDR3 sequences and most-parsimonious VDJ recombination scenarios were assigned using the TCRdist pipeline. In a later analysis, each TCR beta chain was defined by its CDR3 amino acid sequence together with its V-gene family, and reads lacking a unique V-gene family were excluded. In a later analysis, 450 to 600 highly shared, low-generation-probability nucleotide sequences were removed to address suspected cross-contamination and a sequencing artifact. A later analysis calculated a clonal expansion index for each public chain from normalized within-repertoire ranks of inferred template counts. In a later analysis, generation probabilities were computed using a VDJ recombination model fitted to out-of-frame rearrangements, and the results were checked against IGoR. In a later analysis, hypergeometric tests were used to score TCR-TCR, TCR-HLA and TCR-CMV co-occurrence, with a repertoire-size bias correction applied to TCR pairs. To estimate false discovery rates, a later analysis permuted the HLA or CMV assignments 20 times. In a later analysis, co-occurring TCRs were grouped using DBSCAN, with TCRdist sequence similarity added in when clustering inside HLA-allele-positive subsets. Repertoires with fewer than 30,000 or more than 120,000 public chains, plus five repertoires with anomalous nucleotide sharing, were excluded from co-occurrence clustering. TCRdb took over this immuneACCESS table, retaining in-frame rearrangements with V and J assigned. Such tables are incomplete; in checked studies, under half of the missing clones stem from an unresolved V gene, and the remainder is unexplained. Clone size and V and J calls were adopted from that table, with D and trimming inferred from the DNA. The sample profile shows around 90,000 clones; 81% of them were found once. The ten largest clones add up to about 9.4% of the sample.

In total, more than 500 healthy bone marrow donors made up the cohort. All cohort members were sampled while nominally healthy, although unrecorded immune exposures were likely present. Of the 600 or so cohort members, approximately 300 had a positive CMV serostatus and 350 to 450 had a negative one, while no CMV serostatus was recorded for the donor. A peripheral blood sample was provided by each donor, and peripheral blood mononuclear cells were used for TCR beta sequencing. Genomic DNA was extracted from the blood cell samples with the Qiagen DNeasy Blood Extraction Kit. Sequencing was carried out using PBMCs. The clonotype originates from a human donor in good health. The chain links TRBV14 with TRBJ2-1; the D gene is possibly TRBD2, with 6 bases matching. The DNA sequence is given as TGTGCCAGCAGCCCAGGAGGGAACTACAATGAGCAGTTCTTC. It specifies CASSPGGNYNEQFF.